These 2 T cell receptor beta chains share one sample of origin, sequenced in a study of T cells in Graves' hyperthyroidism and ophthalmopathy. Using RNA transcripts as the source, TCR beta CDR3 regions were amplified. Using the HTBI primer set, a first-round RT-PCR was run on the TCR CDR3. From the multiplex PCR reads, TCRdb called clonotypes with MiXCR, one entry per CDR3 protein. The sample lists 50,000 to 75,000 distinct CDR3 sequences; roughly 49% were seen once. Specimen: blood. Source of these receptors: a woman in her thirties with Graves' ophthalmopathy.

Comment on this clonotype: This clone may be a read error of a much larger clone one base away. The V call is TRBV6-1, the J call TRBJ1-1; unclear D gene. Germline V gene lookup returns CDR1 MNHNS and CDR2 SASEGT. The CDR3 is 15 residues long. The CDR3 DNA is TGTGCCGGCAGTCTCTTGGGGTCGGGGAACACTGAAGCTTTCTTT. Its translation is CAGSLLGSGNTEAFF.

This clonotype was counted a few times. Here the CDR3 omits its conserved ending phenylalanine or tryptophan, so a read error is the likely source. The DNA is omitted, as the CDR3 cannot be located on it reliably, and the CDR3 follows TCRdb's listing. The CDR3 reads CASSFLAG. V and J are TRBV7-3 and TRBJ2-7; the D segment call TRBD2 is taken from the table without a DNA check. The CDR3 comprises 8 residues, both ends counted. Germline lookup yields CDR1 SGHTA and CDR2 FQGTGA.